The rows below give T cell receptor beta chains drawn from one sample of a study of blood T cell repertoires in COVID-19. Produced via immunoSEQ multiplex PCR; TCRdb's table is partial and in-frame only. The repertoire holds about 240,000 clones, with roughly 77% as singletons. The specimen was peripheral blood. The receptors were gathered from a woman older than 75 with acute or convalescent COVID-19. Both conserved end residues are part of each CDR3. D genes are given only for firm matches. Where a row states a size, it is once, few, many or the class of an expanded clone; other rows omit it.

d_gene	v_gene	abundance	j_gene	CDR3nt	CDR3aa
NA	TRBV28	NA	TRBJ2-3	TGTGCCAGCAGTTTTCTGGATACGCAGTATTTT	CASSFLDTQYF
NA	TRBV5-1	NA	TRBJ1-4	TGCGCCAGCAGGCTGACAGTTTACAATGAAAAACTGTTTTTT	CASRLTVYNEKLFF
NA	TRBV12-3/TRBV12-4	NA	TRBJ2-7	TGTGCCAGCAGTTTTCGGCAGGGCAACGAGCAGTACTTC	CASSFRQGNEQYF
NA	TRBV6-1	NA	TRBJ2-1	TGTGCCAGCAGTGTGGGGGGTGGGCTAGTGACAAATGAGCAGTTCTTC	CASSVGGGLVTNEQFF
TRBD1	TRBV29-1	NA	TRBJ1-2	TGCAGCGTCGACAGGGACACAGGCTACACCTTC	CSVDRDTGYTF
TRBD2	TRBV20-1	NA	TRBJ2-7	TGCAGTGCTAGTACTAGCGGGGGCCCCTACGAGCAGTACTTC	CSASTSGGPYEQYF
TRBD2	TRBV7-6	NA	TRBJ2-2	TGTGCCAGCAGTACAGCCCTCGGGGGGGCTGTGGTTACCGGGGAGCTGTTTTTT	CASSTALGGAVVTGELFF
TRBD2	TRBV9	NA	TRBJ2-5	TGTGCCAGCAGCGTTACGGTAGCGGGAGAGACCCAGTACTTC	CASSVTVAGETQYF
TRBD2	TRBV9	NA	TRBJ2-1	TGTGCCAGCAGCGTAGCTGGGGCTAGCGGGGGTCGGACGTTCTTC	CASSVAGASGGRTFF
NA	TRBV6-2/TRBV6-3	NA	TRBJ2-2	TGTGCCAGCAGTTACTCGAGCGGCGCAGTCACCGGGGAGCTGTTTTTT	CASSYSSGAVTGELFF
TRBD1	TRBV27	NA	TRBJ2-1	TGTGCCAGCAGTTTGGGACAGTTAAATGAGCAGTTCTTC	CASSLGQLNEQFF
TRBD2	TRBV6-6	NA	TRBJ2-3	TGTGCCAGCAGCCGGACTAGCGGGAACACAGATACGCAGTATTTT	CASSRTSGNTDTQYF
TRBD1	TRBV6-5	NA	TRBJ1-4	TGTGCCAGCAGCGCCGGGACAGTTAATGAAAAACTGTTTTTT	CASSAGTVNEKLFF
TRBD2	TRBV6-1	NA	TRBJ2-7	TGTGCCAGCAGTGAAACTAGCGGGAGCTCCTACGAGCAGTACTTC	CASSETSGSSYEQYF
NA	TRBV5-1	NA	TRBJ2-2	TGCGCCAGCCGGCCGGGGGTGACCGGGGAGCTGTTTTTT	CASRPGVTGELFF
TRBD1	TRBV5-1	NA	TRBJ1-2	TGCGCCAGCAGCGGGGGGACAGGCGGCTACACCTTC	CASSGGTGGYTF
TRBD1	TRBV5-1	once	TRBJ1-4	TGCGCCAGCAGCATTACAGGGGTAACTAATGAAAAACTGTTTTTT	CASSITGVTNEKLFF
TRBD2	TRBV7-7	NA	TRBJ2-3	TGTGCCAGCAGCCATAAGTCGGCGGGAGGGGGCGCAGATACGCAGTATTTT	CASSHKSAGGGADTQYF
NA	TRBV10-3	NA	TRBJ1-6	TGTGCCATCACGGGACACGATAATTCACCCCTCCACTTT	CAITGHDNSPLHF
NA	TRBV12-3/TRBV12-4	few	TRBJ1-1	TGTGCCAGCAGTTTTGCGGCGAACACTGAAGCTTTCTTT	CASSFAANTEAFF
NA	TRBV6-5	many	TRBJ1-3	TGTGCCAGCAGTCCCCGCTCTAGGTCTGGAAACACCATATATTTT	CASSPRSRSGNTIYF
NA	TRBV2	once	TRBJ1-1	TGTGCCAGCAGTGAGGGGAGGGGTCCGGGAACTGAAGCTTTCTTT	CASSEGRGPGTEAFF
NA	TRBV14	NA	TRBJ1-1	TGTGCCAGCAGCCAAGAGTACAGGGCGAACACTGAAGCTTTCTTT	CASSQEYRANTEAFF
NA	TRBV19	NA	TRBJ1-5	TGTGCCAGTAGTACTCGGGGGGCGAGCAATCAGCCCCAGCATTTT	CASSTRGASNQPQHF
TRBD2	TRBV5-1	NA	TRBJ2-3	TGCGCCAGCAGCTTGACCGGGAGGGCCGAGTTACCGGGCACAGATACGCAGTATTTT	CASSLTGRAELPGTDTQYF
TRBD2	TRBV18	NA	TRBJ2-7	TGTGCCAGCTCACAAAACCTAGCGGGCGAGCAGTACTTC	CASSQNLAGEQYF
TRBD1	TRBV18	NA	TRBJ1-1	TGTGCCAGCTCACTTTTACAGGGGTGGGATGAAGCTTTCTTT	CASSLLQGWDEAFF
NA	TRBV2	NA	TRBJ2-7	TGTGCCAGCAGTGTGCGATTAGAGCAGTACTTC	CASSVRLEQYF
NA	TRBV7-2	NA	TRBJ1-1	TGTGCCAGCAGCCCACCCGGGACATATGAAGCTTTCTTT	CASSPPGTYEAFF
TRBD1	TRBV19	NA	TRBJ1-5	TGTGCCACTCTGGACAGGGGGGTTCAGCCCCAGCATTTT	CATLDRGVQPQHF
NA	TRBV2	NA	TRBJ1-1	TGTGCCAGCAGGCAGTACACTGAAGCTTTCTTT	CASRQYTEAFF
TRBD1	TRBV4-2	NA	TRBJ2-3	TGTGCCAGCAGCCAAGATCGAGAGGGGGCTCGCACAGATACGCAGTATTTT	CASSQDREGARTDTQYF
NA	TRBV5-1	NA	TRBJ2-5	TGCGCCAGCAGCTTGACGGGGCTTATCGGGAGCTCGGGGGAGACCCAGTACTTC	CASSLTGLIGSSGETQYF
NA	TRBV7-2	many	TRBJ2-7	TGTGCCAGCAGCTTAGTGCACCACAATTCCGAGCAGTACTTC	CASSLVHHNSEQYF
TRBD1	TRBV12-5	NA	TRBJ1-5	TGTGCTAGTGGAACCTCAGGGGGCCTCAATCAGCCCCAGCATTTT	CASGTSGGLNQPQHF
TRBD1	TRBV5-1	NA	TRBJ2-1	TGCGCCAGCAGCCTCTCCGGGACAGACAATGAGCAGTTCTTC	CASSLSGTDNEQFF
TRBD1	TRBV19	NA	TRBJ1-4	TGTGCCAGTAGCCGGGACAGGGATGAGGAAAAACTGTTTTTT	CASSRDRDEEKLFF
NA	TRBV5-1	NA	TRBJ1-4	TGCGCCAGCAGCCCAGGGTTTGTAAGTGAAAAACTGTTTTTT	CASSPGFVSEKLFF
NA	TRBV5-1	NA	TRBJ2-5	TGCGCCAGCAGCTTGAACACAGGGTTTGAGACCCAGTACTTC	CASSLNTGFETQYF
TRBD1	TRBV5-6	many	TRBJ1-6	TGTGCCAGCAGCTTGGGACAGGGCTCCTATAATTCACCCCTCCACTTT	CASSLGQGSYNSPLHF
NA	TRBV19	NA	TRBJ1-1	TGTGCCTCTTTCGGGTCAGAGAGCACTGAAGCTTTCTTT	CASFGSESTEAFF
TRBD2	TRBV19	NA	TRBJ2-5	TGTGCCAGTAGTGCCAGCGGGATCCAAGAGACCCAGTACTTC	CASSASGIQETQYF
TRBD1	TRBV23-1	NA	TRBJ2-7	TGCGCCAGCAGTCAATTGGGCCGGGACAGGGGGTCCTACGAGCAGTACTTC	CASSQLGRDRGSYEQYF
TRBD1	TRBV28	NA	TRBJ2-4	TGTGCCAGCAGTCCCGCCGGGACAGGGGGCGCTCAGGGCAAAAACATTCAGTACTTC	CASSPAGTGGAQGKNIQYF
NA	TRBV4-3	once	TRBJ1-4	TGCGCCAGCAGCCAAGCCCCAGGCCTTAGTGAAAAACTGTTTTTT	CASSQAPGLSEKLFF
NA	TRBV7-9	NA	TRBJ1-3	TGTGCCAGCAGCCCGTCGGGGTCTGGAAACACCATATATTTT	CASSPSGSGNTIYF
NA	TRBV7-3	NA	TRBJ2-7	TGTGCCAGCAGCTTAACCGTAGTCTCCGAGCAGTACTTC	CASSLTVVSEQYF
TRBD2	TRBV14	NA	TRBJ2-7	TGTGCCAGCAGCCGGGGGGGTTCCTACGAGCAGTACTTC	CASSRGGSYEQYF
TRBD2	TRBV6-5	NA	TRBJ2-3	TGTGCCAGCAGCGAGACTAGCGGGGGCACAGATACGCAGTATTTT	CASSETSGGTDTQYF
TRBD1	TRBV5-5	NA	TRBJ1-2	TGTGCCAGCAGCTTCGGGGGACAGCCGTATAACTATGGCTACACCTTC	CASSFGGQPYNYGYTF
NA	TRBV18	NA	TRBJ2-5	TGTGCCAGCTCACCTAGTCCCCAAGAGACCCAGTACTTC	CASSPSPQETQYF
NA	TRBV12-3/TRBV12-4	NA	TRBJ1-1	TGTGCCAGCCACCCCGGAGGTCGAGCTGAAGCTTTCTTT	CASHPGGRAEAFF
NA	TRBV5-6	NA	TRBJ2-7	TGTGCCAGCAGCTCGGACTCCGTTCGGTTTGGGCAGTACTTC	CASSSDSVRFGQYF
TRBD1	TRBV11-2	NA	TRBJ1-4	TGTGCCAGCAGCTTAGGTGGACAGGGGCTTGCAACTAATGAAAAACTGTTTTTT	CASSLGGQGLATNEKLFF